One and the same sample provided the 17 T cell receptor beta chains below, sequenced in a study of breast tumors, draining lymph nodes, adjacent tissues. Samples came from axillary lymph nodes draining the breast cancer. TCRdb re-called the multiplex PCR reads with MiXCR, one entry per CDR3 protein. This table holds tens of thousands of distinct CDR3 sequences, about 21% found once. Sequenced sample: axillary lymph node tissue. The receptors were gathered from a female donor with breast cancer. Some clones in this sample may be carry-over from other donors' samples.

In its sample, this clonotype was seen a few times. The rearrangement links TRBV4-3 to TRBJ1-4, with a possible D match to TRBD1 (6 bases). The CDR3 length is 19 residues. The V gene's germline CDR1 is LGHNA and CDR2 YSLEER. Between the trimmed V and J ends, which lost 0 bases and 0 bases, there was a span of 17 bases. In DNA form, the CDR3 reads TGCGCCAGCAGCCAAGATCAAAGAAAGGGGGAGGCAACTAATGAAAAACTGTTTTTT. Protein product: CASSQDQRKGEATNEKLFF.

The chain uses TRBV11-3 and TRBJ2-3; D not certain. Germline loops: CDR1 SGHNT, CDR2 YENEEA. Trimming took 5 bases from V and 1 from J, leaving 16 bases between them. CDR3 length equals 16 residues. The CDR3 here is CASSRVPPPRTDTQYF. The CDR3 DNA reads as TGTGCCAGCAGCAGGGTTCCTCCTCCTCGCACAGATACGCAGTATTTT.

For this clonotype: At one end, the junction sequence differs from germline, possibly due to a read error. The chain uses TRBV24-1 and TRBJ2-7; no clear D gene. Germline CDR1 and CDR2: KGHDR and SFDVKD. This CDR3 contains 13 residues. The DNA for the CDR3 is TGTGCCACCAGTGGTGCGGCTTCCTGCGAGCAGTACTTC. This gives the protein CATSGAASCEQYF.

V usage is TRBV11-2 and J usage is TRBJ2-7; 9 bases line up with TRBD2. CDR1 and CDR2 from the germline V gene are SGHAT and FQNNGV. The CDR3 consists of 15 residues. The V gene end was trimmed by 1 base and the J gene end by 6 bases; junction bases not matched to a gene: 7. The DNA for the CDR3 is TGTGCCAGCAGCTTAGTTGGGACTAGCTACGGCGAGCAGTACTTC. As protein: CASSLVGTSYGEQYF.

There are many counts of this clonotype. The V and J genes are TRBV7-9 and TRBJ2-7; 8 bases agree with TRBD1. The V gene end was trimmed by 2 bases and the J gene end by 2 bases; junction bases not matched to a gene: 8. The CDR3 is 16 residues long. Germline values: CDR1 SEHNR, CDR2 FQNEAQ (reference sequence). The CDR3 here is CASSLRTGPPAYEQYF. The CDR3 DNA reads as TGTGCCAGCAGCTTACGGACAGGGCCCCCAGCCTACGAGCAGTACTTC. The full variable domain, with the rest looked up from reference TRBV7-9 and TRBJ2-7, is DTGVSQNPRHKITKRGQNVTFRCDPISEHNRLYWYRQTLGQGPEFLTYFQNEAQLEKSRLLSDRFSAERPKGSFSTLEIQRTEQGDSAMYLCASSLRTGPPAYEQYFGPGTRLTVT.

This clonotype was seen a handful of times. This rearrangement joins TRBV28 to TRBJ1-2; maybe TRBD1 (6 bases). Looked up from germline, CDR1 is MDHEN and CDR2 is SYDVKM. V lost 1 base and J 8 bases, leaving 14 bases between the germline ends. This CDR3 contains 14 residues. CDR3: CASSLLTGARGYTF. The CDR3 DNA reads as TGTGCCAGCAGTTTATTGACGGGGGCGCGGGGCTACACCTTC.

This clonotype was recorded once. The chain carries TRBV18 and TRBJ2-3; no clear D gene. The V and J ends lost 4 bases and 6 bases respectively, with 11 bases between them. The CDR3 covers 13 residues. Per the germline V gene, CDR1 is KGHSH and CDR2 is LQKENI. CDR3 DNA: TGTGCCAGCTCACTGTCTTCTGGGGATACGCAGTATTTT. This encodes CASSLSSGDTQYF.

This clonotype appeared once. This chain uses TRBV5-5 with TRBJ2-7, with no clear D. V lost 0 bases and J lost 12, with 28 bases in between. The CDR3 totals 17 residues. Germline V gene sequence: CDR1 SGHKS, CDR2 YYEKEE (reference sequence). The CDR3 region has the DNA TGTGCCAGCAGCTTGGTTGGTATCGGGCAGCCTTCCTACGTGCGGTACTTC. This sequence encodes CASSLVGIGQPSYVRYF.

Comments on this clonotype: This clone may be a read error of a much larger clone one base away. The genes are TRBV20-1 and TRBJ2-3; 9 nucleotides align to TRBD1. CDR1 is DFQATT, CDR2 SNEGSKA, per germline (reference sequence). With V trimmed by 1 base and J by 3 bases, 5 bases remained unmatched. The CDR3 contains 15 residues. CDR3: CSARGGQGWTDTQYF. The CDR3 region has the DNA TGCAGTGCTAGAGGTGGACAGGGGTGGACAGATACGCAGTATTTT.

This clonotype was recorded at least ten times. The chain recombines TRBV7-9 with TRBJ2-1, with D maybe TRBD1 (6 bases). Trimming took off 6 bases at V and 12 bases at J, with 18 bases between the two ends. Germline loops: CDR1 SEHNR, CDR2 FQNEAQ (reference sequence). The length of the CDR3 is 13 residues. CDR3: CASRDSGATGQFF. DNA for the CDR3: TGTGCCAGCAGGGATAGTGGGGCGACAGGGCAGTTCTTC.

Of note for this clonotype: A read error is possible here, since a much larger clone lies one base away. This chain links TRBV28 with TRBJ2-7; tentatively, D is TRBD2 (5 bases). Trimming pared 6 bases from V and 3 bases from J, leaving 6 bases between. The germline V gene has CDR1 MDHEN and CDR2 SYDVKM. The CDR3 extends over 11 amino acids. This CDR3 reads CASRGVYEQYF. The CDR3 nucleotides are TGTGCCAGCAGGGGAGTCTACGAGCAGTACTTC.

This clonotype has a count of ten or more. The DNA of the CDR3 is TGTGCCAGCAGCATTCAGGGGGGGGAAGAGACCCAGTACTTC. Residues: CASSIQGGEETQYF. The V call is TRBV7-2, the J call TRBJ2-5; D may be TRBD1 or TRBD2 (7 bases each). The CDR3 is 14 residues long. V lost 5 bases, J lost 3 bases, and 13 bases lay in between. Germline lookup yields CDR1 SGHTA and CDR2 FQGNSA.

This clonotype was seen repeatedly, ten times or more. The chain is built from TRBV10-3 and TRBJ2-3; tentative D call: TRBD2 (6 bases). Trimming pared 11 bases from V and 3 bases from J, leaving 15 bases between. This CDR3 is 13 amino acids long. Germline V gives CDR1 ENHRY, CDR2 SYGVKD. The CDR3 region is CASRGLATDTQYF. The CDR3 coding sequence is TGTGCCTCACGGGGGTTGGCAACAGATACGCAGTATTTT.

This clonotype was picked up many times. The V call is TRBV4-2, the J call TRBJ2-7; 9 positions match TRBD2. This CDR3 region has 18 residues. V was pared by 0 bases and J by 0 bases, with 9 bases of the junction left unmatched. Per germline, CDR1 LGHNA and CDR2 YNFKEQ. The CDR3 nucleotides read TGTGCCAGCAGCCAAGATGCGACTAGCGGTATTACCTCCTACGAGCAGTACTTC. Amino acid sequence: CASSQDATSGITSYEQYF.

This clonotype was seen ten or more times. The CDR3 bases are TGTGCCACCAGTGACACGACAGGGGGCCCTTCGCGGTACCCCTACGAGCAGTACTTC. It is translated as CATSDTTGGPSRYPYEQYF. The chain recombines TRBV24-1 with TRBJ2-7, with 10 bases matching TRBD1. Germline V gives CDR1 KGHDR, CDR2 SFDVKD. V dropped 4 bases and J dropped 2; count of bases not matched to a gene: 16. The CDR3 is 19 residues long.

This clonotype was seen once. The rearrangement joins TRBV5-4 to TRBJ2-1; the match to TRBD2 covers 8 bases. Germline assignment: CDR1 SGHNT and CDR2 YYREEE (reference sequence). The CDR3 covers 15 residues. J lost 2 bases, V lost 0 bases, and 1 base had no gene match. The CDR3 spells CASSLGGGTYNEQFF. CDR3 bases: TGTGCCAGCAGCTTGGGCGGGGGGACCTACAATGAGCAGTTCTTC.

This clonotype was seen a few times. The chain recombines TRBV27 with TRBJ2-7; TRBD1 matches 8 bases. The junction had 6 bases not matched to a gene; V was cut back by 3 bases and J by 2 bases. The CDR3 is 15 residues long. Germline V CDR1 and CDR2: MNHEY, SMNVEV (reference sequence). The CDR3 spells CASSLTRGRTYEQYF. In DNA, the CDR3 is TGTGCCAGCAGTTTGACCAGGGGGCGAACCTACGAGCAGTACTTC.